The 28 T cell receptor beta chains reported below all come from one sample, sequenced in a study of T-cell memory formation after mild COVID-19. TCRdb re-analysed the 5' RACE reads in MiXCR, keeping a single row per CDR3 protein. The repertoire includes hundreds of thousands of distinct CDR3 sequences, roughly 15% of them detected once, and roughly 21% sits in the top ten. The material sequenced was PBMCs or a T cell subset sorted from them (not recorded which). The receptors stem from a man aged 18-30 years who had mild COVID-19 (a few samples of this study predate the infection). Cell type and time point are not known.

The chain joins TRBV7-2 to TRBJ2-7; the match to TRBD1 covers 9 bases. CDR1 and CDR2 (germline): SGHTA, FQGNSA. Unmatched junction bases numbered 3, after V lost 1 base and J lost 2 bases. The CDR3 sequence is 15 residues long. The DNA of the CDR3 is TGTGCCAGCAGCTTAGTCGGACAGGGGACCTACGAGCAGTACTTC. This codes for CASSLVGQGTYEQYF.

This clonotype has just a few counts. The chain couples TRBV12-3 or TRBV12-4 to TRBJ2-3; 10 bases are shared with TRBD2. Trimming cost V 5 bases and J 8 bases; bases outside gene matches: 7. This CDR3 spans 14 amino acids. The CDR3 region has the DNA TGTGCCAGCAGTCAAATAGCGGGGGGAGGTACGCAGTATTTT. As protein: CASSQIAGGGTQYF.

The chain links TRBV4-3 to TRBJ1-4; the D is unclear. This CDR3 region has 16 residues. V was clipped by 0 bases and J by 10 bases, with 18 bases between them. The V gene's germline CDR1 is LGHNA and CDR2 YSLEER. CDR3 sequence: CASSQDRVGREGKLFF. The CDR3 DNA reads as TGCGCCAGCAGCCAAGATCGGGTCGGACGAGAGGGAAAACTGTTTTTT.

Worth noting for this clonotype: Its ends do not fully match the called genes, so a read error is possible. The chain joins TRBV7-7 to TRBJ2-5, with TRBD2 as a possible D gene (6 bases). Germline CDR1 and CDR2: SSHAT and FNYEAQ (reference sequence). The CDR3 has 16 residues. The CDR3 region is CASSLDPTSGFETQYF. The CDR3 nucleotides read TGTGCTAGCAGCTTAGATCCGACCAGCGGGTTTGAGACCCAGTACTTC.

V usage is TRBV27 and J usage is TRBJ1-5; 10 positions agree with TRBD1. V was clipped by 3 bases and J by 2 bases; unmatched bases: 16. The CDR3 is 20 amino acids. The germline CDR1 and CDR2 sequences are MNHEY and SMNVEV (reference sequence). The CDR3 sequence is CASSLAFPGQGNYGNQPQHF. The CDR3 nucleotides read TGTGCCAGCAGTTTGGCCTTTCCGGGACAGGGGAACTATGGCAATCAGCCCCAGCATTTT.

This chain connects TRBV9 to TRBJ2-3, with D maybe TRBD2 (7 bases). Germline values: CDR1 SGDLS, CDR2 YYNGEE. V was clipped by 4 bases and J by 2 bases, with 14 bases between them. The CDR3 length is 15 residues. The CDR3 spells CASSIEGGLTDTQYF. The CDR3 DNA is TGTGCCAGCAGCATAGAGGGGGGGCTCACAGATACGCAGTATTTT.

This clonotype was picked up a small number of times. This rearrangement joins TRBV7-9 to TRBJ2-2; D might be TRBD2 (5 bases). V was cut by 6 bases and J by 4 bases, with 15 bases left in between. This CDR3 has 15 residues. The germline CDR1 and CDR2 sequences are SEHNR and FQNEAQ (reference sequence). CDR3 coding DNA: TGTGCCAGCAGTACGCGGGTGTTCGGCACCGGGGAGCTGTTTTTT. This encodes CASSTRVFGTGELFF.

This chain uses TRBV12-3 or TRBV12-4 with TRBJ2-1; possible D gene TRBD2, 5 bases. Trimming removed 7 bases from V and 8 bases from J, with 12 bases in between. The CDR3 is 12 residues long. CDR3 region: CASTLTGDEQFF. CDR3 DNA sequence: TGTGCCAGCACCCTCACCGGGGATGAGCAGTTCTTC.

This rearrangement joins TRBV20-1 to TRBJ1-1; maybe TRBD1 (5 bases). V lost 4 bases, J lost 3 bases, and 15 bases lay in between. The germline gives CDR1 DFQATT, CDR2 SNEGSKA (reference sequence). The CDR3 length is 14 residues. The CDR3 nucleotides read TGCAGTGCTAAAGTAGGCGGGGCCGACACTGAAGCTTTCTTT. It yields the protein CSAKVGGADTEAFF.

This chain uses TRBV6-1 with TRBJ1-2; D remains ambiguous. The germline CDR1 and CDR2 sequences are MNHNS and SASEGT. CDR3 length: 16 residues. V lost 1 base to trimming and J lost 2 bases, with 14 bases between them. The CDR3 DNA reads TGTGCCAGCAGTGAAGTGAGAAGCCCCGAGAACTATGGCTACACCTTC. Amino acid sequence: CASSEVRSPENYGYTF.

This clonotype was counted a few times. This rearrangement joins TRBV11-2 to TRBJ2-2, with D possibly being TRBD1 or TRBD2 (5 bases each). V lost 2 bases, J lost 0 bases, and 13 bases lay in between. Looked up from germline, CDR1 is SGHAT and CDR2 is FQNNGV. CDR3 length: 17 amino acids. The CDR3 DNA is TGTGCCAGCAGCTTATACACCGGGACGGCGAACACCGGGGAGCTGTTTTTT. Translated: CASSLYTGTANTGELFF.

This clonotype was recorded at least ten times. The gene calls are TRBV4-3 and TRBJ2-2; D is perhaps TRBD1 or TRBD2 (5 bases each). Germline CDR1 LGHNA, CDR2 YSLEER. Trimming removed 4 bases from V and 3 bases from J, with 9 bases in between. The CDR3 is 14 residues long. CDR3 sequence (DNA): TGCGCCAGCAGCCTCGGGGACGACACCGGGGAGCTGTTTTTT. Its translation: CASSLGDDTGELFF.

This clonotype was recorded a few times. This chain connects TRBV28 to TRBJ2-7; perhaps TRBD1 as D (5 bases). Deletions cut 6 bases from V and 1 base from J, with 10 bases between. CDR1 is MDHEN and CDR2 is SYDVKM in the germline V gene. CDR3 size: 13 residues. The CDR3 DNA follows: TGTGCCAGCAGCATGACAGCGTCCTACGAGCAGTACGTC. It translates to CASSMTASYEQYV.

This clonotype was seen more than once but under ten times. The V gene is TRBV4-1, the J gene TRBJ1-5, with 7 bases that match TRBD1. J lost 10 bases, V lost 1 base, and 16 bases had no gene match. Germline CDR1 is MGHRA and CDR2 is YSYEKL. The CDR3 is 17 residues long. CDR3 coding DNA: TGCGCCAGCAGCCAAGTCTTCTCCGGGACAGACAGCGGTCCCCAGCATTTT. It encodes CASSQVFSGTDSGPQHF.

This clonotype was detected once. The chain has TRBV7-8 and TRBJ2-7; D remains ambiguous. Germline V gene lookup returns CDR1 SGHVS and CDR2 FQNEAQ. Trimming cost V 1 base and J 3 bases, with 7 bases left between them. The CDR3 has 13 residues. CDR3 amino acids: CASSLDPDYEQYV. CDR3 coding DNA: TGTGCCAGCAGCTTAGATCCAGACTACGAGCAGTACGTC.

This clonotype was seen only a few times. The V gene is TRBV15, the J gene TRBJ1-3; D is perhaps TRBD1 (5 bases). The germline V gene encodes CDR1 LNHNV and CDR2 YYDKDF (reference sequence). V dropped 1 base and J dropped 1 base, with 11 bases sitting between them. The CDR3 is 16 residues long. The CDR3 loop reads CATSRGAGFSGNTIYF. CDR3 bases: TGTGCCACCAGCAGAGGGGCAGGGTTTTCTGGAAACACCATATATTTT. The entire variable domain, with the rest obtained from reference TRBV15 and TRBJ1-3, is as follows: DAMVIQNPRYQVTQFGKPVTLSCSQTLNHNVMYWYQQKSSQAPKLLFHYYDKDFNNEADTPDNFQSRRPNTSFCFLDIRSPGLGDTAMYLCATSRGAGFSGNTIYFGEGSWLTVV.

The chain is built from TRBV7-3 and TRBJ2-6; D is unclear. Trimming cost V 2 bases and J 2 bases, with 7 bases left between them. Germline CDR1 SGHTA, CDR2 FQGTGA. This CDR3 spans 15 amino acids. CDR3 protein: CASSLALAGANVLTF. Here the CDR3 DNA reads TGTGCCAGCAGCTTAGCCTTGGCTGGGGCCAACGTCCTGACTTTC.

This clonotype has more than one count but fewer than ten. CDR3 residues: CASKTGTGPDTQYF. The CDR3 nucleotides are TGTGCCAGCAAAACCGGGACAGGGCCAGATACGCAGTATTTT. The chain employs TRBV7-6 and TRBJ2-3; 9 bases are a match to TRBD1. Germline assignment: CDR1 SGHVS and CDR2 FNYEAQ. Trimming cost V 7 bases and J 4 bases; bases outside gene matches: 6. The CDR3 consists of 14 residues.

V is TRBV4-1 and J is TRBJ1-1; D call uncertain. The CDR3 runs 15 residues. Deletions cut 7 bases from V and 2 bases from J, with 17 bases between. Germline loops: CDR1 MGHRA, CDR2 YSYEKL. CDR3 DNA sequence: TGCGCCAGCACCGCTACCTATAAACTCAACACTGAAGCTTTCTTT. Translation: CASTATYKLNTEAFF.

V is TRBV5-1 and J is TRBJ2-5; the D is unclear. This CDR3 comprises 15 residues. Trimming cost V 4 bases and J 4 bases, with 17 bases left between them. Germline V gives CDR1 SGHRS, CDR2 YFSETQ. The CDR3 reads CASSQEYGLGETQYF. CDR3 in DNA: TGCGCCAGCAGCCAGGAATATGGTCTCGGAGAGACCCAGTACTTC.

The table lists this clonotype with a few counts. The gene calls are TRBV7-2 and TRBJ2-5, with D unresolved. Germline V gene lookup returns CDR1 SGHTA and CDR2 FQGNSA. The ends were cut back, 3 bases at V and 13 bases at J, with 12 bases in the middle. The CDR3 sequence is 11 residues long. The CDR3 region is CASSFGPRLYF. CDR3 nucleotide sequence: TGTGCCAGCAGCTTCGGACCGCGCCTGTACTTC.

This clonotype appeared many times. J is TRBJ2-3 and V is TRBV28; 10 bases align to TRBD2. The CDR3 has 15 residues. Germline V gene sequence: CDR1 MDHEN, CDR2 SYDVKM. The ends lost 7 bases at V and 4 bases at J; junction bases unmatched: 8. CDR3 nucleotides: TGTGCCAGCACCCCAGGGAGCGGGGGGGCAGATACGCAGTATTTT. Encoded protein: CASTPGSGGADTQYF.

The V and J genes are TRBV6-6 and TRBJ2-5; 15 bases align to TRBD2. Germline trimming cut 8 bases from V and 5 bases from J; bases unmatched to any gene: 9. The germline gives CDR1 MNHNY, CDR2 SVGAGI (reference sequence). The CDR3 sequence is 16 residues long. The CDR3 nucleotides read TGTGCCAGCCAGGGAGGACTAGCGGGGGGGTGGGAGACCCAGTACTTC. Amino acids: CASQGGLAGGWETQYF.

The chain uses TRBV5-1 and TRBJ1-3; D gene ambiguous. Trimming left V 4 bases short and J 2 bases short, with 16 bases between. The CDR3 totals 16 residues. Germline CDR1 and CDR2: SGHRS and YFSETQ. The CDR3 loop reads CASSQMDGITGNTIYF. In nucleotides, the CDR3 is TGCGCCAGCAGCCAAATGGACGGAATCACTGGAAACACCATATATTTT.

In this sample, this clonotype turned up a few times. The rearrangement joins TRBV5-1 to TRBJ1-1, with 8 bases matching TRBD1. In germline, CDR1 is SGHRS, CDR2 YFSETQ. The V gene end was trimmed by 6 bases and the J gene end by 3 bases; junction bases not matched to a gene: 7. The CDR3 loop spans 14 amino acids. Here the CDR3 DNA reads TGCGCCAGCACCCCGGACAGGGCTGACACTGAAGCTTTCTTT. It encodes CASTPDRADTEAFF.

This rearrangement joins TRBV25-1 to TRBJ1-2; no clear D. The CDR3 covers 13 residues. The V end lost 0 bases, the J end lost 6 bases, and 8 bases lay between the germline ends. Germline loops: CDR1 MGHDK, CDR2 SYGVNS. Here the CDR3 DNA reads TGTGCCAGCAGTGAATATCACGAGGATGGCTACACCTTC. It yields the protein CASSEYHEDGYTF.

Only a few counts were recorded for this clonotype. This chain links TRBV7-2 with TRBJ2-7, with D hard to call. There are 12 residues in the CDR3. The V gene lost 5 bases and the J gene lost 3 bases, with 8 bases spanning the gap. Germline V gene data show CDR1 as SGHTA and CDR2 as FQGNSA. The CDR3 sequence is CASSLTRYEQYF. CDR3 in DNA: TGTGCCAGCAGCCTGACCCGCTACGAGCAGTACTTC.

The sample holds a few counts of this clonotype. V gene TRBV5-1 combines with J gene TRBJ2-1; a possible D gene is TRBD1 (6 bases). V was clipped by 0 bases and J by 8 bases, with 12 bases between them. The CDR3 has 14 amino acids. From germline, CDR1 is SGHRS and CDR2 YFSETQ. The DNA for the CDR3 is TGCGCCAGCAGCTTGGGGGGGCCCGGGGATGAGCAGTTCTTC. This codes for CASSLGGPGDEQFF.